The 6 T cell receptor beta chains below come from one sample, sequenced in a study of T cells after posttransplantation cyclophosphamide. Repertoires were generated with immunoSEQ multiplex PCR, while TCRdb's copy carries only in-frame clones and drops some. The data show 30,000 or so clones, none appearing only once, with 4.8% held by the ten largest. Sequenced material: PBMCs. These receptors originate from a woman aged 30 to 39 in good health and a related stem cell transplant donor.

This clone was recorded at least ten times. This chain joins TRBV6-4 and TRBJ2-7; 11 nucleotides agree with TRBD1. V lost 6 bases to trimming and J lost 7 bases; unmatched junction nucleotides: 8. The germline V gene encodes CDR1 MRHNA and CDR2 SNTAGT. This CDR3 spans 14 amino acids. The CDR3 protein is CASSEGQGANEQYF. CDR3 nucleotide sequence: TGTGCCAGCAGCGAAGGACAGGGGGCGAATGAGCAGTACTTC.

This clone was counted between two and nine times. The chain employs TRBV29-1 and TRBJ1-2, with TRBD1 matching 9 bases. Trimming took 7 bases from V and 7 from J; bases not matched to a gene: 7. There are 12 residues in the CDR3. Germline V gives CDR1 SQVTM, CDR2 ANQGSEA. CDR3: CSAVGDRAGYTF. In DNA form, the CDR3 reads TGCAGCGCGGTCGGGGACAGGGCTGGCTACACCTTC.

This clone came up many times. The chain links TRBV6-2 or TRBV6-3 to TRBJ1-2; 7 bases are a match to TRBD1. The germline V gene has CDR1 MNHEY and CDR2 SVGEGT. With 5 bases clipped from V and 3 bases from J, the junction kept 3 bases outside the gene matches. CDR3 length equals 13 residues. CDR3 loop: CASSAGQDYGYTF. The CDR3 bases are TGTGCCAGCAGTGCCGGACAGGACTATGGCTACACCTTC.

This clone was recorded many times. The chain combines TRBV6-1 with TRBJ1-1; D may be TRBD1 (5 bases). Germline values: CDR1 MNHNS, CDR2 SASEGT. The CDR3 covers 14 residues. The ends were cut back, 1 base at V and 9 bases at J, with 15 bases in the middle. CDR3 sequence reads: CASSEGGVKGKAFF. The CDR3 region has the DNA TGTGCCAGCAGTGAAGGGGGGGTTAAAGGAAAAGCTTTCTTT.

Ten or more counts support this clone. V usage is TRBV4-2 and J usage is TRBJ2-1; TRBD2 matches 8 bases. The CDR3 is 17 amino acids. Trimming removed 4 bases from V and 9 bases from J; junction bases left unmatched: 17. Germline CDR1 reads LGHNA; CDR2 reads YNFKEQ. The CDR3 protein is CASSPPPGTRSIGEQFF. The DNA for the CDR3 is TGTGCCAGCAGCCCCCCGCCCGGGACTAGGAGCATCGGTGAGCAGTTCTTC.

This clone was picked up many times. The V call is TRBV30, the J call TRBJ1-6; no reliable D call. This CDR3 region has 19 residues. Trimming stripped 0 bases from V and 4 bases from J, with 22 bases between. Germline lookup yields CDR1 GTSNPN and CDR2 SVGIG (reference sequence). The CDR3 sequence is CAWSVAAEKGGLYNSPLHF. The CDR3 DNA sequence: TGTGCCTGGAGTGTGGCAGCCGAGAAAGGAGGGCTATATAATTCACCCCTCCACTTT.